The 5 T cell receptor beta chains below all came from one sample that was sequenced in a study of response to subunit inactivated influenza vaccine. TCRdb reprocessed the RT-PCR reads via MiXCR and lists one record per CDR3 protein. This sample has over 750,000 distinct CDR3 sequences, with 21% found just once. The source was PBMCs from blood, collected about 5 days after vaccination. These receptors all come from a man over 45 who received an inactivated influenza vaccine.

This clonotype has only a few counts. The V and J genes are TRBV15 and TRBJ2-5, with TRBD2 as a possible D gene (6 bases). This CDR3 has 14 amino acids. Germline V gives CDR1 LNHNV, CDR2 YYDKDF (reference sequence). The V and J ends lost 4 bases and 6 bases respectively, with 15 bases between them. The DNA of the CDR3 is TGTGCCACCAGCACCTTTGGGCTAGCGCAGACCCAGTACTTC. Its translation is CATSTFGLAQTQYF. Full variable domain (rest looked up from reference TRBV15 and TRBJ2-5): DAMVIQNPRYQVTQFGKPVTLSCSQTLNHNVMYWYQQKSSQAPKLLFHYYDKDFNNEADTPDNFQSRRPNTSFCFLDIRSPGLGDTAMYLCATSTFGLAQTQYFGPGTRLLVL.

This clonotype was seen more than once but under ten times. This chain uses TRBV20-1 with TRBJ2-3; 7 positions match TRBD1. Germline values: CDR1 DFQATT, CDR2 SNEGSKA (reference sequence). The CDR3 consists of 15 residues. V dropped 1 base and J dropped 0; count of bases not matched to a gene: 4. The CDR3 reads CSARVSTGSTDTQYF. The CDR3 region has the DNA TGCAGTGCTAGAGTTTCGACAGGGAGCACAGATACGCAGTATTTT.

This clonotype has only a few counts. The V gene is TRBV10-3, the J gene TRBJ2-7; 10 nucleotides agree with TRBD1. In germline, CDR1 is ENHRY, CDR2 SYGVKD. CDR3 length: 15 amino acids. Trimming removed 4 bases from V and 3 bases from J; junction bases left unmatched: 6. In DNA, the CDR3 is TGTGCCATCAGTGTCCGTGGGGACAGGGGCTACGAGCAGTACTTC. It translates to CAISVRGDRGYEQYF.

This CDR3 reads CAWSRGDRVTNTEAFF. The CDR3 nucleotides read TGTGCCTGGAGTAGGGGGGACAGGGTTACGAACACTGAAGCTTTCTTT. The chain carries TRBV30 and TRBJ1-1, with 9 bases identical to TRBD1. V dropped 2 bases and J dropped 1; count of bases not matched to a gene: 8. The CDR3 consists of 16 residues. Germline CDR1 is GTSNPN and CDR2 is SVGIG (reference sequence).

This clonotype has just a few counts. V gene TRBV9 combines with J gene TRBJ2-4; D unresolved. V lost 4 bases and J 11 bases, leaving 10 bases between the germline ends. The germline gives CDR1 SGDLS, CDR2 YYNGEE. CDR3 size: 11 residues. CDR3 nucleotides: TGTGCCAGCAGCTCAGGTGCAGTTCAGTACTTC. Protein: CASSSGAVQYF.